Below are 17 T cell receptor beta chains sequenced from a single sample in a study of blood T cell repertoires in COVID-19. The protocol was immunoSEQ multiplex PCR, while the TCRdb copy is restricted to in-frame clones and leaves out a portion. The repertoire holds 400,000 to 500,000 clones, with over 75% as singletons. The specimen sequenced was PBMCs or T cells enriched from blood (not recorded which). The receptors shown here come from a woman aged 18-29 years who had been exposed to COVID-19.

The chain links TRBV6-2 or TRBV6-3 to TRBJ2-1; D remains ambiguous. The V end lost 6 bases, the J end lost 10 bases, and 10 bases lay between the germline ends. CDR3 length: 11 amino acids. Per the germline V gene, CDR1 is MNHEY and CDR2 is SVGEGT. The CDR3 spells CASSLQREQFF. The CDR3 DNA reads TGTGCCAGCAGCCTGCAGAGGGAGCAGTTCTTC.

The CDR3 region has the DNA TGTGCCAGCAGTTTATCCACAGGGAAGGGTCAGCCCCAGCATTTT. Amino acids: CASSLSTGKGQPQHF. The chain links TRBV28 to TRBJ1-5; perhaps TRBD1 as D (6 bases). CDR3 length: 15 amino acids. Germline V gives CDR1 MDHEN, CDR2 SYDVKM. The ends were cut back, 1 base at V and 6 bases at J, with 13 bases in the middle.

V usage is TRBV12-3 or TRBV12-4 and J usage is TRBJ1-2; 8 bases align to TRBD1. The junction had 7 bases not matched to a gene; V was cut back by 5 bases and J by 8 bases. The CDR3 has 13 amino acids. Here the CDR3 reads CASSRDRKGGYTF. The CDR3 DNA reads as TGTGCCAGCAGTAGGGACAGGAAGGGCGGCTACACCTTC.

V usage is TRBV12-3 or TRBV12-4 and J usage is TRBJ1-2; a possible D gene is TRBD1 (6 bases). V gave up 6 bases and J gave up 5 bases, with 10 bases separating them. The CDR3 is made up of 12 amino acids. In DNA form, the CDR3 reads TGTGCCAGCAGGGAGGACAGTTATGGCTACACCTTC. It translates to CASREDSYGYTF.

This clone was recorded only once. In DNA, the CDR3 is TGTGCCAGCAGCCCCTTCTCTAGCGGGGGGATCAGTACACGACCCTCCGAGCAGTACTTC. Protein product: CASSPFSSGGISTRPSEQYF. This chain uses TRBV28 with TRBJ2-7; TRBD2 agrees at 11 bases. V shed 6 bases and J 6 bases; nucleotides not matched to a gene: 25. Germline V gene data show CDR1 as MDHEN and CDR2 as SYDVKM. The CDR3 runs 20 residues. The full variable domain, completed using reference TRBV28 and TRBJ2-7, is DVKVTQSSRYLVKRTGEKVFLECVQDMDHENMFWYRQDPGLGLRLIYFSYDVKMKEKGDIPEGYSVSREKKERFSLILESASTNQTSMYLCASSPFSSGGISTRPSEQYFGPGTRLTVT.

This sequence joins TRBV14 and TRBJ2-7, with D perhaps TRBD2 (5 bases). Germline CDR1 and CDR2: SGHDN and FVKESK. This CDR3 comprises 14 residues. The V end lost 0 bases, the J end lost 3 bases, and 9 bases lay between the germline ends. CDR3 bases: TGTGCCAGCAGCCAAGAAACCGGGAACTACGAGCAGTACTTC. Protein: CASSQETGNYEQYF.

The V call is TRBV2, the J call TRBJ2-5; 8 bases are shared with TRBD1. The germline V gene encodes CDR1 SNHLY and CDR2 FYNNEI. The V and J ends lost 6 bases and 5 bases, in that order; junction bases with no gene match: 5. This CDR3 comprises 13 residues. The CDR3 protein is CASRRTGFETQYF. CDR3 coding DNA: TGTGCCAGCAGACGGACAGGGTTTGAGACCCAGTACTTC.

The chain has TRBV4-3 and TRBJ2-7, with a possible D match to TRBD1 (6 bases). V gave up 3 bases and J gave up 5 bases, with 17 bases separating them. Germline lookup yields CDR1 LGHNA and CDR2 YSLEER. CDR3 length: 15 amino acids. CDR3 nucleotide sequence: TGCGCCAGCAGCCAGGCAGATCAGGGGCGGGACGAGCAGTACTTC. This codes for CASSQADQGRDEQYF.

The chain uses TRBV28 and TRBJ2-7; 7 bases are a match to TRBD1. Germline CDR1 MDHEN, CDR2 SYDVKM. This CDR3 has 14 amino acids. V lost 7 bases to trimming and J lost 1 base; unmatched junction nucleotides: 7. The DNA of the CDR3 is TGTGCCAGCATTGGCCCGGGACAGTCCTACGAGCAGTACTTC. Its translation: CASIGPGQSYEQYF.

This chain connects TRBV7-8 to TRBJ1-1; D is undetermined. The germline V gene encodes CDR1 SGHVS and CDR2 FQNEAQ. V lost 2 bases, J lost 3 bases, and 16 bases lay in between. This CDR3 contains 16 residues. The CDR3 here is CASSLSREWRHTEAFF. CDR3 nucleotide sequence: TGTGCCAGCAGCTTATCTCGGGAATGGAGGCACACTGAAGCTTTCTTT. Together with reference TRBV7-8 and TRBJ1-1, the CDR3 gives the full variable domain: GAGVSQSPRYKVAKRGQDVALRCDPISGHVSLFWYQQALGQGPEFLTYFQNEAQLDKSGLPSDRFFAERPEGSVSTLKIQRTQQEDSAVYLCASSLSREWRHTEAFFGQGTRLTVV.

The J gene is TRBJ2-7, the V gene TRBV5-6, with 9 bases that match TRBD2. Germline V gives CDR1 SGHDT, CDR2 YYEEEE. Trimming removed 0 bases from V and 6 bases from J; junction bases left unmatched: 4. The CDR3 extends over 14 amino acids. CDR3: CASSLGLAGLEQYF. DNA of the CDR3: TGTGCCAGCAGCTTGGGGCTAGCGGGACTCGAGCAGTACTTC.

This chain uses TRBV19 with TRBJ2-1; D may be TRBD1 (6 bases). With 3 bases removed from V and 8 bases from J, the gap between germline ends came to 11 bases. This CDR3 has 13 residues. CDR1 and CDR2 (germline): LNHDA, SQIVND (reference sequence). The CDR3, as DNA: TGTGCCAGTAGTATCCAGGGGTGGGATGAGCAGTTCTTC. Translation: CASSIQGWDEQFF.

J is TRBJ2-7 and V is TRBV4-1; a weak D match, TRBD2 (6 bases). CDR3 size: 16 residues. Germline V CDR1 and CDR2: MGHRA, YSYEKL. V shed 3 bases and J shed 0 bases, with 15 bases lying between them. The CDR3: CASSQRGLLSSYEQYF. The CDR3 DNA reads as TGCGCCAGCAGCCAGCGGGGTCTTCTGTCCTCCTACGAGCAGTACTTC.

The genes are TRBV3-1 (or the pseudogene TRBV3-2) and TRBJ2-7; 8 nucleotides match TRBD2. Germline V gene sequence: CDR1 LGHDT, CDR2 YNNKEL (reference sequence). The length of the CDR3 is 16 residues. V lost 1 base, J lost 4 bases, and 9 bases stayed unmatched. CDR3 region: CASSQAGGLEIYEQYF. As DNA, the CDR3 is TGTGCCAGCAGCCAAGCGGGGGGACTAGAAATTTACGAGCAGTACTTC.

In nucleotides, the CDR3 is TGTGCCAGTAAAACAGGGGAGGTTAATGAAAAACTGTTTTTT. Translation: CASKTGEVNEKLFF. The chain links TRBV19 to TRBJ1-4; 7 bases are a match to TRBD1. The CDR3 is made up of 14 amino acids. J was trimmed by 4 bases and V by 7 bases; bases with no gene match: 6. Germline loops: CDR1 LNHDA, CDR2 SQIVND (reference sequence).

The chain carries TRBV3-1 (or the pseudogene TRBV3-2) and TRBJ2-5; 10 bases map to TRBD2. V shed 2 bases, J shed 5 bases, and the junction held 14 bases outside the gene matches. The germline CDR1 and CDR2 sequences are LGHDT and YNNKEL (reference sequence). The length of the CDR3 is 18 residues. The DNA for the CDR3 is TGTGCCAGCAGCCAAATTAGCGGGGGGCGATTAGGGGAGGAGACCCAGTACTTC. Protein sequence: CASSQISGGRLGEETQYF.

The J gene is TRBJ1-5, the V gene TRBV19; TRBD1 matches 9 bases. This CDR3 has 14 residues. V lost 4 bases, J lost 6 bases, and 4 bases stayed unmatched. In germline, CDR1 is LNHDA, CDR2 SQIVND (reference sequence). The CDR3 DNA sequence: TGTGCCAGTAGTACACAGGGGGCAGGTCAGCCCCAGCATTTT. This sequence encodes CASSTQGAGQPQHF.